The 25 T cell receptor beta chains listed next were all sequenced from one sample in a study of beta chain features in type 1 diabetes. Expressed TCRB transcripts were sequenced, since all the RNA that had been isolated was reverse transcribed. Only in-frame clones appear in the TCRdb table, and some are missing; sequencing was by immunoSEQ multiplex PCR. There are some 270,000 clones in the sample; 14% occur only once, and around 0.025% lies in the top ten. Material for sequencing was naive CD4+ T cells from blood. The receptors shown here come from a middle-aged woman in good health.

The chain has TRBV11-2 and TRBJ2-7, with D maybe TRBD2 (5 bases). This CDR3 spans 13 amino acids. V lost 5 bases and J lost 3, with 11 bases in between. Germline assignment: CDR1 SGHAT and CDR2 FQNNGV. CDR3 nucleotides: TGTGCCAGCAGCCTTTCCGGAGGCTACGAGCAGTACTTC. It specifies CASSLSGGYEQYF.

The chain joins TRBV18 to TRBJ1-1, with D uncertain. Trimming pared 2 bases from V and 7 bases from J, leaving 11 bases between. The CDR3 is 13 amino acids. The germline V gene has CDR1 KGHSH and CDR2 LQKENI. The CDR3 DNA reads as TGTGCCAGCTCACCAGGGTCGGGTAATGAAGCTTTCTTT. It codes for CASSPGSGNEAFF.

This clone was seen only a few times. The chain recombines TRBV29-1 with TRBJ1-2; D possibly corresponds to TRBD1 (6 bases). CDR1 and CDR2 (germline): SQVTM, ANQGSEA. Trimming removed 6 bases from V and 2 bases from J, with 16 bases in between. This CDR3 contains 14 residues. The chain's CDR3 is CSVQGLSRNYGYTF. The DNA for the CDR3 is TGCAGCGTCCAGGGGTTAAGTCGGAACTATGGCTACACCTTC.

The rearrangement joins TRBV18 to TRBJ1-1, with a weak D call TRBD1 (6 bases). Trimming cost V 0 bases and J 5 bases, with 16 bases left between them. CDR1 and CDR2 (germline): KGHSH, LQKENI. The CDR3 is 16 residues long. CDR3 sequence reads: CASSPPSGGAGTEAFF. The CDR3 DNA reads as TGTGCCAGCTCACCACCCTCGGGGGGGGCGGGGACTGAAGCTTTCTTT.

This chain connects TRBV14 to TRBJ1-2; possibly TRBD1 for D (6 bases). Germline V gene data show CDR1 as SGHDN and CDR2 as FVKESK. Trimming removed 1 base from V and 2 bases from J, with 23 bases in between. The CDR3 covers 19 residues. The CDR3 sequence is CASSQAGTGWYHPNYGYTF. The CDR3 bases are TGTGCCAGCAGCCAAGCGGGAACAGGGTGGTACCATCCGAACTATGGCTACACCTTC.

This clone was recorded a few times. This chain links TRBV27 with TRBJ1-5; 7 bases agree with TRBD1. The J segment lost 7 bases and the V segment lost 4 bases, leaving 7 bases of the junction unmatched. The CDR3 is 14 residues long. Germline CDR1 MNHEY, CDR2 SMNVEV (reference sequence). CDR3 bases: TGTGCCAGCAGTTCCCAGGGACAGCTCCAGCCCCAGCATTTT. Protein sequence: CASSSQGQLQPQHF.

Only a few counts were recorded for this clone. The V and J genes are TRBV2 and TRBJ1-5, with 7 bases lining up with TRBD1. The CDR3 extends over 14 amino acids. Germline values: CDR1 SNHLY, CDR2 FYNNEI. V shed 5 bases, J shed 7 bases, and the junction held 8 bases outside the gene matches. This chain's CDR3 is CASSKQGLGQPQHF. CDR3 coding DNA: TGTGCCAGCAGTAAACAGGGGTTGGGGCAGCCCCAGCATTTT. The full variable domain, completed using reference TRBV2 and TRBJ1-5, is EPEVTQTPSHQVTQMGQEVILRCVPISNHLYFYWYRQILGQKVEFLVSFYNNEISEKSEIFDDQFSVERPDGSNFTLKIRSTKLEDSAMYFCASSKQGLGQPQHFGDGTRLSIL.

The V call is TRBV19, the J call TRBJ2-3; 8 bases fit TRBD1. The CDR3 has 13 residues. Germline assignment: CDR1 LNHDA and CDR2 SQIVND (reference sequence). The chain's CDR3 is CAIRQGLTDTQYF. CDR3 sequence (DNA): TGTGCAATTAGACAGGGGCTCACAGATACGCAGTATTTT.

This clone was observed at least ten times. In the same sample, other DNA sequences code for this CDR3. The chain couples TRBV5-1 to TRBJ2-7; TRBD1 aligns across 10 bases. The CDR3 is 14 residues long. Per germline, CDR1 SGHRS and CDR2 YFSETQ. J gave up 3 bases and V 4 bases, and 4 bases lay outside the gene matches. In DNA form, the CDR3 reads TGCGCCAGCAGCACCGGGACAGGGGTCTACGAGCAGTACTTC. As protein: CASSTGTGVYEQYF.

In this sample, this clone turned up a few times. This chain joins TRBV12-5 and TRBJ2-7; 10 positions agree with TRBD1. Per the germline V gene, CDR1 is LGHNT and CDR2 is FRNRAP. The length of the CDR3 is 14 residues. V shed 6 bases and J 3 bases; nucleotides not matched to a gene: 5. The CDR3 sequence is CASGTGTGDYEQYF. The CDR3 bases are TGTGCTAGTGGGACCGGGACAGGGGACTACGAGCAGTACTTC.

The gene calls are TRBV13 and TRBJ2-7; tentative D call: TRBD1 (6 bases). The V gene's germline CDR1 is PRHDT and CDR2 FYEKMQ (reference sequence). V gave up 5 bases and J gave up 6 bases, with 17 bases separating them. The CDR3 is made up of 14 amino acids. This CDR3 reads CASSPTLGAGEQYF. CDR3 coding DNA: TGTGCCAGCAGCCCGACATTGGGGGCTGGCGAGCAGTACTTC.

There are many counts of this clone. The rearrangement links TRBV7-9 to TRBJ2-7, with D maybe TRBD2 (6 bases). Trimming removed 5 bases at V and 2 bases at J, with 13 bases between. CDR1 SEHNR and CDR2 FQNEAQ come from the germline V gene (reference sequence). This CDR3 is built from 14 residues. CDR3: CASSPGVLAYEQYF. DNA of the CDR3: TGTGCCAGCAGCCCGGGAGTTCTCGCCTACGAGCAGTACTTC. Using reference TRBV7-9 and TRBJ2-7 for the parts outside the CDR3, the full variable domain is DTGVSQNPRHKITKRGQNVTFRCDPISEHNRLYWYRQTLGQGPEFLTYFQNEAQLEKSRLLSDRFSAERPKGSFSTLEIQRTEQGDSAMYLCASSPGVLAYEQYFGPGTRLTVT.

Concerning this clone: A read error is likely, as this CDR3 ends without the conserved phenylalanine or tryptophan. This rearrangement joins TRBV4-1 to TRBJ1-2, with D possibly TRBD1 on 6 matching bases. Germline-derived CDR1 and CDR2 are MGHRA and YSYEKL. The CDR3 runs 16 residues. With 4 bases removed from V and 4 bases from J, the gap between germline ends came to 19 bases. DNA of the CDR3: TGCGCCAGCAGCCCCTTCGACAGGACCCCCGTCTATGGCTACACCCTC. Its protein is CASSPFDRTPVYGYTL.

The CDR3 DNA is TGTGCCAGCAGCTTATCAGCGGGGGCTGATGAGCAGTTCTTC. Its translation: CASSLSAGADEQFF. The chain is built from TRBV11-2 and TRBJ2-1; 8 bases are shared with TRBD2. Germline assignment: CDR1 SGHAT and CDR2 FQNNGV. The J segment lost 8 bases and the V segment lost 2 bases, leaving 5 bases of the junction unmatched. This CDR3 spans 14 amino acids.

CDR3 coding DNA: TGTGCCAGCAGCACTAGGGACAATCGGATCAATCAGCCCCAGCATTTT. This encodes CASSTRDNRINQPQHF. The chain combines TRBV7-8 with TRBJ1-5, with D possibly TRBD1 on 6 matching bases. The V gene lost 5 bases and the J gene lost 3 bases, with 17 bases spanning the gap. The CDR3 spans 16 residues. CDR1 and CDR2 (germline): SGHVS, FQNEAQ.

This clone was counted only a few times. The CDR3 nucleotides are TGTGCCAGCAGCATCCCTACTAGCGTCACAGATACGCAGTATTTT. It translates to CASSIPTSVTDTQYF. This chain uses TRBV5-4 with TRBJ2-3; 7 bases align to TRBD2. Germline V lookup: CDR1 SGHNT, CDR2 YYREEE (reference sequence). There are 15 residues in the CDR3. The V gene end was trimmed by 4 bases and the J gene end by 2 bases; junction bases not matched to a gene: 7.

The chain is built from TRBV5-4 and TRBJ2-5; no reliable D call. In germline, CDR1 is SGHNT, CDR2 YYREEE (reference sequence). This CDR3 contains 13 residues. Trimming shortened V by 0 bases and J by 1 base, and 4 bases separated the two germline ends. CDR3 nucleotide sequence: TGTGCCAGCAGCTTGGTCGGCCAAGAGACCCAGTACTTC. Encoded protein: CASSLVGQETQYF.

The chain couples TRBV11-2 to TRBJ2-4; 7 bases are shared with TRBD1. Per the germline V gene, CDR1 is SGHAT and CDR2 is FQNNGV. The J segment lost 0 bases and the V segment lost 5 bases, leaving 7 bases of the junction unmatched. The CDR3 runs to 16 residues. The CDR3: CASSMGQNLAKNIQYF. The CDR3 DNA is TGTGCCAGCAGCATGGGACAGAACCTAGCCAAAAACATTCAGTACTTC. Filled out from reference TRBV11-2 and TRBJ2-4, the complete variable domain reads EAGVAQSPRYKIIEKRQSVAFWCNPISGHATLYWYQQILGQGPKLLIQFQNNGVVDDSQLPKDRFSAERLKGVDSTLKIQPAKLEDSAVYLCASSMGQNLAKNIQYFGAGTRLSVL.

Many counts were recorded for this clone. This sequence joins TRBV29-1 and TRBJ1-1, with no clear D. Trimming took 6 bases from V and 0 from J, leaving 14 bases between them. CDR1 and CDR2 from the germline V gene are SQVTM and ANQGSEA. This CDR3 region has 14 residues. The CDR3 loop is CSVLREDLNTEAFF. In DNA, the CDR3 is TGCAGCGTCCTGCGTGAGGATTTGAACACTGAAGCTTTCTTT.

This clone showed up just a few times. The chain joins TRBV19 to TRBJ2-3; the D gene is possibly TRBD2 (5 bases). CDR3 size: 13 residues. The germline gives CDR1 LNHDA, CDR2 SQIVND (reference sequence). The ends were cut back, 2 bases at V and 6 bases at J, with 9 bases in the middle. Here the CDR3 DNA reads TGTGCCAGTAGTATACGAAGGAGGGATACGCAGTATTTT. Residues: CASSIRRRDTQYF. The variable domain in full, with the rest retrieved from reference TRBV19 and TRBJ2-3, is DGGITQSPKYLFRKEGQNVTLSCEQNLNHDAMYWYRQDPGQGLRLIYYSQIVNDFQKGDIAEGYSVSREKKESFPLTVTSAQKNPTAFYLCASSIRRRDTQYFGPGTRLTVL.

The chain carries TRBV5-1 and TRBJ2-7; perhaps TRBD2 as D (7 bases). This CDR3 contains 17 residues. In germline, CDR1 is SGHRS, CDR2 YFSETQ. V dropped 4 bases and J dropped 0 bases, with 20 bases sitting between them. The DNA for the CDR3 is TGCGCCAGCAGCCTGATGGGGGGGCGCCAAAGCTCCTACGAGCAGTACTTC. It encodes CASSLMGGRQSSYEQYF.

The chain has TRBV29-1 and TRBJ1-5; possible D gene TRBD1, 5 bases. This CDR3 contains 13 residues. Germline V lookup: CDR1 SQVTM, CDR2 ANQGSEA. The V end lost 2 bases, the J end lost 6 bases, and 11 bases lay between the germline ends. CDR3 coding DNA: TGCAGCGTTGAATCAGGGTTAGGTCAGCCCCAGCATTTT. It specifies CSVESGLGQPQHF.

This rearrangement joins TRBV7-8 to TRBJ1-6, with TRBD1 matching 9 bases. Germline V gene lookup returns CDR1 SGHVS and CDR2 FQNEAQ. CDR3 size: 15 residues. With 4 bases clipped from V and 6 bases from J, the junction kept 4 bases outside the gene matches. CDR3 DNA sequence: TGTGCCAGCAGCTCAAGGGACAGGGTTAATTCACCCCTCCACTTT. Translation gives CASSSRDRVNSPLHF.

The table lists this clone with a few counts. This rearrangement joins TRBV5-1 to TRBJ1-1; 9 bases align to TRBD1. J lost 5 bases, V lost 3 bases, and 8 bases had no gene match. The germline V gene encodes CDR1 SGHRS and CDR2 YFSETQ. The CDR3 has 15 amino acids. The CDR3 reads CASSWGQGIWTEAFF. The CDR3 coding sequence is TGCGCCAGCAGCTGGGGACAGGGTATTTGGACTGAAGCTTTCTTT. Together with reference TRBV5-1 and TRBJ1-1, the CDR3 gives the full variable domain: KAGVTQTPRYLIKTRGQQVTLSCSPISGHRSVSWYQQTPGQGLQFLFEYFSETQRNKGNFPGRFSGRQFSNSRSEMNVSTLELGDSALYLCASSWGQGIWTEAFFGQGTRLTVV.

The rearrangement links TRBV5-1 to TRBJ1-1, with 10 bases fitting TRBD1. The CDR3 is 15 amino acids. The germline gives CDR1 SGHRS, CDR2 YFSETQ. Losses at the gene ends were 7 bases for V and 4 bases for J; bases not matched to a gene: 10. The CDR3 coding sequence is TGCGCCAGCCGGAAGACAGGGGGCAAGGGCACTGAAGCTTTCTTT. Translation: CASRKTGGKGTEAFF.